The sequence of this T cell receptor (beta chain) was determined in a study of response to subunit inactivated influenza vaccine. TCRdb independently ran MiXCR on the RT-PCR reads; one entry per CDR3 protein. The sample lists around 570,000 distinct CDR3 sequences; less than 10% were seen once. Whole-study findings and limits: There was a suggestion from the authors that each seasonal influenza vaccination recruits few new T cells.

This clonotype was detected many times. Its antigen is currently unknown. The V end was cut by 3 bases, the J end by 7 bases, with 12 bases between. CDR3 length: 14 amino acids. The TCR was taken from a man between 50 and 75 years old who received an inactivated influenza vaccine. The sequencing here drew on PBMCs from blood, taken less than 30 months after vaccination. The chain joins TRBV12-3 or TRBV12-4 to TRBJ1-4, with D possibly TRBD1 on 5 matching bases. CDR3 DNA: TGTGCCAGCAGTTTCAGGGCGGGGAGTGAAAAACTGTTTTTT. This gives the protein CASSFRAGSEKLFF.